The clone carrying this TCR beta chain was found many times. Time point in this sample: before trial treatment. The data derive from a study of low-dose radiotherapy and immunotherapy resistance in tumors. Study overall: A total of 13 Gy over 26 weeks was given to Cohort 2 as 1 Gy per fraction every two weeks.

First-strand cDNA relied on TRAV- and TRBV-specific primers spanning alpha and beta chains. TCRs were put through 20 PCR cycles of amplification with Phusion. A constant-region primer and the V-primer adapter served as the primer pair. TCRdb analysed the reads with MiXCR anew, one entry per CDR3 protein. The profile shows around 80,000 distinct CDR3 sequences, 18% of them singletons. The sequencing used PBMCs, collected before treatment. The source of this sequence is a male donor with prostate cancer.

The CDR3 DNA reads as TGTGCCAGCGCCGGGTCATTTACAGATACGCAGTATTTT. The encoded protein is CASAGSFTDTQYF. The chain has TRBV7-2 and TRBJ2-3, with D unclear. CDR1 SGHTA and CDR2 FQGNSA come from the germline V gene. V lost 8 bases, J lost 3 bases, and 12 bases lay in between. The CDR3 covers 13 residues.